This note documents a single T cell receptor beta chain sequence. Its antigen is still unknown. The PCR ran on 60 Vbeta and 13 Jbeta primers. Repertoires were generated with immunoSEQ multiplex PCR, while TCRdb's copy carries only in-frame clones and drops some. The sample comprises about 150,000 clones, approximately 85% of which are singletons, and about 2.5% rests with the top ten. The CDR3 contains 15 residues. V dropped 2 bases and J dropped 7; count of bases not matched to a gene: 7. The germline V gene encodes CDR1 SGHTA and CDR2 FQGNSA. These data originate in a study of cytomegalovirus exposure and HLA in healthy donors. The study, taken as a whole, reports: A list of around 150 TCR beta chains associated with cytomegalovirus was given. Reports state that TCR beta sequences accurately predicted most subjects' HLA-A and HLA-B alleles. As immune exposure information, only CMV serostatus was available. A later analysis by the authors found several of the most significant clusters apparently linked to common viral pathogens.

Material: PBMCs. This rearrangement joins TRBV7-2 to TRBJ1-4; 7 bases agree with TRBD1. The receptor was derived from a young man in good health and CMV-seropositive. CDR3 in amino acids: CASSLYRGVGEKLFF. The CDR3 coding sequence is TGTGCCAGCAGCTTATACAGGGGTGTAGGTGAAAAACTGTTTTTT.